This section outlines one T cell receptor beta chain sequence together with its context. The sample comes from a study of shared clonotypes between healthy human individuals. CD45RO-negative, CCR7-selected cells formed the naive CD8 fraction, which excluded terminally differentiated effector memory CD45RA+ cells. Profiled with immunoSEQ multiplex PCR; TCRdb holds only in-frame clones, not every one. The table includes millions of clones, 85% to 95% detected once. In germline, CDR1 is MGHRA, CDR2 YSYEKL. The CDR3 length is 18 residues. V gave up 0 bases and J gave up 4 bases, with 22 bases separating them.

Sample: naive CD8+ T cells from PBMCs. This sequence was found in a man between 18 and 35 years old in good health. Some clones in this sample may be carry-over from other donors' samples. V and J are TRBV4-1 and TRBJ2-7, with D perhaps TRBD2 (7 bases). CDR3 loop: CASSQDPHGGTQSYEQYF. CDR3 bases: TGCGCCAGCAGCCAAGATCCCCACGGGGGGACACAATCTTACGAGCAGTACTTC.